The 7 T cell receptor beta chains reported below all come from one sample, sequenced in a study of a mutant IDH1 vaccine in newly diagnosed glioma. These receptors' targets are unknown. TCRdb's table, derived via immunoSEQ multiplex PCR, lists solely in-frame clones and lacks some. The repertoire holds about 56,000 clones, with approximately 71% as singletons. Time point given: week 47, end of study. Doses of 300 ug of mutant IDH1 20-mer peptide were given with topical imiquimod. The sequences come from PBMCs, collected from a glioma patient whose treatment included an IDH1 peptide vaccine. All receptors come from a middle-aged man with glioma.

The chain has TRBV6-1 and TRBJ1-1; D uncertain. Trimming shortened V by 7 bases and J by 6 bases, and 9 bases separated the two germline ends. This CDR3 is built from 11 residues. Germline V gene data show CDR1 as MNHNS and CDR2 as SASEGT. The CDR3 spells CASMGFAEAFF. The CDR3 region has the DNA TGTGCCAGCATGGGATTCGCTGAAGCTTTCTTT.

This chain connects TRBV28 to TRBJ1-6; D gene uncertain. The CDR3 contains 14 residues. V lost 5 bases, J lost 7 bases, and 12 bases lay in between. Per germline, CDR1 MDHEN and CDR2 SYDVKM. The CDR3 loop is CASSPLLGNSPLHF. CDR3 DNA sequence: TGTGCCAGCAGTCCCCTCTTAGGGAATTCACCCCTCCACTTT.

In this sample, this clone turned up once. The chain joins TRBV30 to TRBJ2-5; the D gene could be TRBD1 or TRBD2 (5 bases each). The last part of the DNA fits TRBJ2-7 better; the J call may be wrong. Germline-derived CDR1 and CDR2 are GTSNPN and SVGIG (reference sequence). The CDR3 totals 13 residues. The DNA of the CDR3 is TGTGCCTGGAGTCGGGGCAGGAGGTACGAGCAGTACTTC. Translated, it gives CAWSRGRRYEQYF.

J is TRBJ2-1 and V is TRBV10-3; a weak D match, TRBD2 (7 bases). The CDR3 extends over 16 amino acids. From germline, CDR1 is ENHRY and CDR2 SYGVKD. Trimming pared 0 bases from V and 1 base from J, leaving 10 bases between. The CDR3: CAISESGGASYNEQFF. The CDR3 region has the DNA TGTGCCATCAGTGAGTCTGGGGGGGCATCCTACAATGAGCAGTTCTTC.

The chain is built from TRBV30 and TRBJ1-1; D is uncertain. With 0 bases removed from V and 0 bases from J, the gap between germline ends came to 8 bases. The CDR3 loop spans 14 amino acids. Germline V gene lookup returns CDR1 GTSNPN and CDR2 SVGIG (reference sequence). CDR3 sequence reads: CAWSVQPLNTEAFF. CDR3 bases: TGTGCCTGGAGTGTACAACCCTTGAACACTGAAGCTTTCTTT.

CDR3 amino acids: CASSQDLEKLFF. The DNA of the CDR3 is TGTGCCAGCAGCCAAGATCTTGAAAAACTGTTTTTT. The V and J genes are TRBV4-2 and TRBJ1-4; no firm D call. Looked up from germline, CDR1 is LGHNA and CDR2 is YNFKEQ. The CDR3 extends over 12 amino acids. V was trimmed by 0 bases and J by 7 bases, leaving 3 bases between them.

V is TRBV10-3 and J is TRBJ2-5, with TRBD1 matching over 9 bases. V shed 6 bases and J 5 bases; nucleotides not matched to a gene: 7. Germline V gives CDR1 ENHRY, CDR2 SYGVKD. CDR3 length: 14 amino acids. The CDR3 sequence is CAIRGTGRSETQYF. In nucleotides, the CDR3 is TGTGCCATCAGGGGGACAGGGAGGTCGGAGACCCAGTACTTC.